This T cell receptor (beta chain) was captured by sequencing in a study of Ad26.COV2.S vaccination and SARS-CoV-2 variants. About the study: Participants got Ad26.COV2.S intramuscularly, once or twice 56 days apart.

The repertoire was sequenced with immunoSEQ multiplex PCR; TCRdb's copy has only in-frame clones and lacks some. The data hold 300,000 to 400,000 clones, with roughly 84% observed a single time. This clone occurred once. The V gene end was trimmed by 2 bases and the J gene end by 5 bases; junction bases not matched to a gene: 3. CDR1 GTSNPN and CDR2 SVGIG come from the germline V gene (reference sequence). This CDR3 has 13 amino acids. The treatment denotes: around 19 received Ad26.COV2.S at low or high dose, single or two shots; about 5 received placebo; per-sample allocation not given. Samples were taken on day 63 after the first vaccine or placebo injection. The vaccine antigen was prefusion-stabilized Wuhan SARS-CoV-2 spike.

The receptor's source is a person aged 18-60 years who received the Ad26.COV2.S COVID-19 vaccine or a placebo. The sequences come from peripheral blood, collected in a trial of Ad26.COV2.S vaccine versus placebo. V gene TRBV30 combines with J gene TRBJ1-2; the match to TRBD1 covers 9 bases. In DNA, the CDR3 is TGTGCCTGGAGTACAGGGGGCGATTATGGCTACACCTTC. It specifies CAWSTGGDYGYTF.